These 4 T cell receptor beta chains originate from one sample sequenced in a study of cytomegalovirus exposure and HLA in healthy donors. 13 Jbeta primers and 60 Vbeta primers were used for the PCR. Method: immunoSEQ multiplex PCR; TCRdb's copy keeps in-frame clones and lacks some. The data contain tens of thousands of clones, about 80% of them seen just once; the ten biggest clones take up approximately 3.5%. Sequenced sample: PBMCs. All receptors come from a woman between 35 and 50 years old in good health and CMV-seronegative.

V and J are TRBV6-6 and TRBJ2-1; the match to TRBD2 covers 14 bases. Germline assignment: CDR1 MNHNY and CDR2 SVGAGI (reference sequence). Losses at the gene ends were 6 bases for V and 5 bases for J; bases not matched to a gene: 3. The CDR3 has 15 residues. CDR3 DNA: TGTGCCAGCAGGGGACTAGCGGGAGTCCACAATGAGCAGTTCTTC. As protein: CASRGLAGVHNEQFF.

The V call is TRBV28, the J call TRBJ1-2, with D perhaps matching TRBD1 (6 bases). The germline V gene has CDR1 MDHEN and CDR2 SYDVKM. Deletions cut 6 bases from V and 7 bases from J, with 18 bases between. This CDR3 has 14 residues. CDR3 in amino acids: CASRTPQGNTGYTF. The CDR3 bases are TGTGCCAGCAGAACCCCACAGGGAAATACTGGCTACACCTTC.

The chain recombines TRBV4-2 with TRBJ1-4; 8 nucleotides agree with TRBD1. V shed 4 bases and J 2 bases; nucleotides not matched to a gene: 3. The CDR3 extends over 15 amino acids. Germline V gives CDR1 LGHNA, CDR2 YNFKEQ. CDR3: CASSRGQATNEKLFF. The CDR3 DNA sequence: TGTGCCAGCAGCCGGGGACAGGCTACTAATGAAAAACTGTTTTTT.

Here the CDR3 DNA reads TGTGCCAGCAGCGTCATCGGTGAAGAGACCCAGTACTTC. Protein product: CASSVIGEETQYF. J is TRBJ2-5 and V is TRBV5-6; D uncertain. The CDR3 loop spans 13 amino acids. The ends were cut back, 4 bases at V and 3 bases at J, with 10 bases in the middle. The germline V gene encodes CDR1 SGHDT and CDR2 YYEEEE.